The 28 T cell receptor beta chains below come from one sample, sequenced in a study of blood T cell repertoires in COVID-19. The assay was immunoSEQ multiplex PCR, and TCRdb's table has in-frame clones only and misses some. The sample records about half a million clones, 70% to 90% being singletons. Sample: peripheral blood. These receptors all stem from a human donor in a cohort sampled during active COVID-19.

This clone was seen a single time. The rearrangement joins TRBV14 to TRBJ1-1, with D uncertain. The V gene lost 6 bases and the J gene lost 2 bases, with 7 bases spanning the gap. This CDR3 contains 12 residues. Germline assignment: CDR1 SGHDN and CDR2 FVKESK. The CDR3: CASRHTNTEAFF. The DNA for the CDR3 is TGTGCCAGCAGACATACAAACACTGAAGCTTTCTTT.

This chain joins TRBV6-5 and TRBJ2-2, with a tentative D call TRBD2 (5 bases). The CDR3 is made up of 15 amino acids. Germline loops: CDR1 MNHEY, CDR2 SVGAGI. V gave up 3 bases and J gave up 0 bases, with 8 bases separating them. The CDR3 coding sequence is TGTGCCAGCAGTTATGAGGGAGCGAACACCGGGGAGCTGTTTTTT. Translating it yields CASSYEGANTGELFF.

The rearrangement joins TRBV28 to TRBJ1-5; 10 bases match TRBD1. CDR1 and CDR2 from the germline V gene are MDHEN and SYDVKM. Trimming removed 3 bases from V and 6 bases from J; junction bases left unmatched: 5. There are 15 residues in the CDR3. CDR3 coding DNA: TGTGCCAGCAGTTTGGACAGGGGGGAGGTTCAGCCCCAGCATTTT. This codes for CASSLDRGEVQPQHF. The whole variable domain, filled in from reference TRBV28 and TRBJ1-5, reads DVKVTQSSRYLVKRTGEKVFLECVQDMDHENMFWYRQDPGLGLRLIYFSYDVKMKEKGDIPEGYSVSREKKERFSLILESASTNQTSMYLCASSLDRGEVQPQHFGDGTRLSIL.

The rearrangement joins TRBV27 to TRBJ2-2, with D possibly matching TRBD2 (5 bases). The CDR3 sequence is 14 residues long. Trimming shortened V by 6 bases and J by 5 bases, and 13 bases separated the two germline ends. Germline values: CDR1 MNHEY, CDR2 SMNVEV (reference sequence). CDR3 bases: TGTGCCAGCAGGGGCCTAGCAGCTACCGGGGAGCTGTTTTTT. It is translated as CASRGLAATGELFF.

The chain uses TRBV3-1 (or the pseudogene TRBV3-2) and TRBJ2-1; 11 positions match TRBD2. Germline V gives CDR1 LGHDT, CDR2 YNNKEL (reference sequence). The CDR3 is made up of 17 amino acids. Unmatched junction bases numbered 13, after V lost 7 bases and J lost 5 bases. The DNA of the CDR3 is TGTGCCAGCACTGGCACTAGGGGGGGACTAGCGGACAATGAGCAGTTCTTC. The encoded protein is CASTGTRGGLADNEQFF.

The rearrangement joins TRBV18 to TRBJ1-2, with D unresolved. The CDR3 is made up of 15 amino acids. The germline CDR1 and CDR2 sequences are KGHSH and LQKENI. Trimming removed 3 bases from V and 1 base from J, with 12 bases in between. The CDR3: CASSPSDGVNYGYTF. DNA for the CDR3: TGTGCCAGCTCACCTTCGGACGGGGTTAACTATGGCTACACCTTC.

The V call is TRBV19, the J call TRBJ2-5; D perhaps matches TRBD1 (6 bases). The CDR3 consists of 13 residues. Germline assignment: CDR1 LNHDA and CDR2 SQIVND (reference sequence). Trimming shortened V by 3 bases and J by 4 bases, and 9 bases separated the two germline ends. The CDR3 loop is CASSITGTETQYF. DNA for the CDR3: TGTGCCAGTAGTATCACAGGGACAGAGACCCAGTACTTC.

The gene calls are TRBV6-5 and TRBJ1-5; the D is unclear. The germline V gene has CDR1 MNHEY and CDR2 SVGAGI. The CDR3 has 15 amino acids. V shed 6 bases and J shed 2 bases, with 14 bases lying between them. In DNA, the CDR3 is TGTGCCAGCAGGGTCGGGATTCTGGGCAATCAGCCCCAGCATTTT. Amino acid sequence: CASRVGILGNQPQHF.

The DNA for the CDR3 is TGTGCCAGCAGCCTACAGGGGGCTACCTACGAGCAGTACTTC. Encoded protein: CASSLQGATYEQYF. This chain links TRBV5-6 with TRBJ2-7; the match to TRBD1 covers 9 bases. The trim removed 4 bases at V and 2 bases at J, leaving 4 bases unmatched. The CDR3 consists of 14 residues. Germline CDR1 SGHDT, CDR2 YYEEEE.

The rearrangement links TRBV7-9 to TRBJ2-1, with 8 bases identical to TRBD2. Germline assignment: CDR1 SEHNR and CDR2 FQNEAQ (reference sequence). V lost 5 bases to trimming and J lost 3 bases; unmatched junction nucleotides: 3. This CDR3 comprises 14 residues. The CDR3 DNA reads as TGTGCCAGCAGCCGGGAGGGTTTCTACAATGAGCAGTTCTTC. Encoded protein: CASSREGFYNEQFF.

This chain connects TRBV7-3 to TRBJ1-1; D is perhaps TRBD1 (5 bases). The CDR3 extends over 14 amino acids. CDR1 and CDR2 (germline): SGHTA, FQGTGA. Trimming took off 4 bases at V and 1 base at J, with 10 bases between the two ends. The CDR3, as DNA: TGTGCCAGCAGCTCTCAGGGCGGGAACACTGAAGCTTTCTTT. This sequence encodes CASSSQGGNTEAFF.

This clone came up a few times. This chain joins TRBV4-1 and TRBJ1-2, with 7 bases lining up with TRBD1. This CDR3 is built from 15 residues. The junction had 7 bases not matched to a gene; V was cut back by 1 base and J by 5 bases. CDR1 and CDR2 from the germline V gene are MGHRA and YSYEKL. The CDR3 loop is CASSQGGGGIYGYTF. Written as DNA, the CDR3 is TGCGCCAGCAGCCAAGGAGGGGGCGGTATATATGGCTACACCTTC.

This clone was found once. The chain joins TRBV6-5 to TRBJ1-5; D possibly corresponds to TRBD1 (6 bases). V shed 6 bases and J shed 4 bases, with 10 bases lying between them. The CDR3 length is 13 residues. Germline lookup yields CDR1 MNHEY and CDR2 SVGAGI. DNA for the CDR3: TGTGCCAGCAGCTTCGACAGGAATCAGCCCCAGCATTTT. This translates into CASSFDRNQPQHF.

The rearrangement joins TRBV9 to TRBJ2-1; weak D call: TRBD1 (6 bases). The V gene's germline CDR1 is SGDLS and CDR2 YYNGEE. This CDR3 region has 14 residues. V was cut by 3 bases and J by 9 bases, with 16 bases left in between. CDR3 sequence: CASSETARGSEQFF. CDR3 nucleotide sequence: TGTGCCAGCAGCGAGACGGCAAGGGGGAGTGAGCAGTTCTTC.

Here the CDR3 reads CASSAWDRGENQPQHF. The CDR3, as DNA: TGTGCCAGCAGCGCCTGGGACAGAGGGGAAAATCAGCCCCAGCATTTT. The chain combines TRBV3-1 (or the pseudogene TRBV3-2) with TRBJ1-5; 7 positions agree with TRBD1. The ends lost 5 bases at V and 4 bases at J; junction bases unmatched: 11. Per the germline V gene, CDR1 is LGHDT and CDR2 is YNNKEL (reference sequence). CDR3 length equals 16 residues.

The CDR3 is CASSLSAEPRVDTQYF. The CDR3, as DNA: TGTGCCAGCTCACTCTCCGCAGAACCTCGGGTGGATACGCAGTATTTT. The V call is TRBV18, the J call TRBJ2-3; D call uncertain. The CDR3 consists of 16 residues. Germline-derived CDR1 and CDR2 are KGHSH and LQKENI. Between the trimmed V and J ends, which lost 4 bases and 6 bases, there was a span of 20 bases.

The V gene is TRBV5-1, the J gene TRBJ1-1; D is unresolved. V was trimmed by 0 bases and J by 2 bases, leaving 11 bases between them. CDR3 length: 15 residues. Germline V CDR1 and CDR2: SGHRS, YFSETQ. CDR3 amino acids: CASSLVLGKNTEAFF. CDR3 DNA sequence: TGCGCCAGCAGCTTGGTTCTAGGAAAAAACACTGAAGCTTTCTTT.

The chain combines TRBV7-8 with TRBJ2-2, with a possible D match to TRBD2 (6 bases). This CDR3 is built from 12 residues. Germline CDR1 and CDR2: SGHVS and FQNEAQ. V was shortened by 10 bases and J by 6 bases, with 12 bases between the two germline ends. CDR3 sequence (DNA): TGTGCCACCTCTACGGGGGCCGGGGAGCTGTTTTTT. Translating it yields CATSTGAGELFF.

The chain joins TRBV19 to TRBJ2-2, with 7 bases that match TRBD1. V was pared by 10 bases and J by 4 bases, with 9 bases of the junction left unmatched. This CDR3 region has 14 residues. CDR1 is LNHDA and CDR2 is SQIVND in the germline V gene (reference sequence). The CDR3 here is CAISTQGVTGELFF. The DNA of the CDR3 is TGTGCCATTTCGACGCAGGGGGTCACCGGGGAGCTGTTTTTT.

The genes are TRBV7-3 and TRBJ2-1; 8 positions agree with TRBD2. Germline assignment: CDR1 SGHTA and CDR2 FQGTGA. The J segment lost 5 bases and the V segment lost 4 bases, leaving 4 bases of the junction unmatched. This CDR3 has 14 amino acids. This CDR3 is CASSSGGSDNEQFF. The CDR3 DNA reads TGTGCCAGCAGCTCGGGGGGGAGCGACAATGAGCAGTTCTTC.

The chain couples TRBV7-2 to TRBJ2-5; 11 nucleotides align to TRBD2. V lost 2 bases and J lost 5; bases outside the gene matches: 7. The CDR3 loop spans 16 amino acids. Looked up from germline, CDR1 is SGHTA and CDR2 is FQGNSA. The CDR3 sequence is CASSLTTLAGGETQYF. The CDR3 DNA is TGTGCCAGCAGCTTAACTACCTTAGCGGGAGGGGAGACCCAGTACTTC.

The chain uses TRBV5-1 and TRBJ2-2, with 8 nucleotides matching TRBD2. The CDR3 consists of 15 residues. Germline V gives CDR1 SGHRS, CDR2 YFSETQ. Trimming cost V 5 bases and J 4 bases; bases outside gene matches: 7. The CDR3 region has the DNA TGCGCCAGCAGTTGGACGGGAGGGAGCACCGGGGAGCTGTTTTTT. It specifies CASSWTGGSTGELFF.

This chain links TRBV4-3 with TRBJ2-4; 15 bases align to TRBD2. This CDR3 comprises 15 residues. V gave up 4 bases and J gave up 7 bases; unmatched junction bases: 2. Germline V CDR1 and CDR2: LGHNA, YSLEER. The CDR3 sequence is CASSRGLAGGNIQYF. DNA of the CDR3: TGCGCCAGCAGCCGCGGACTAGCGGGAGGGAACATTCAGTACTTC.

The chain links TRBV7-3 to TRBJ2-2; 7 bases align to TRBD1. Trimming at V came to 4 bases and at J to 6 bases, leaving 11 bases not matched to a gene. Germline CDR1 SGHTA, CDR2 FQGTGA. CDR3 length: 16 residues. CDR3 DNA: TGTGCCAGCAGCTACCGCTCAGGGGGAGAGTCCGGGGAGCTGTTTTTT. Amino acid sequence: CASSYRSGGESGELFF.

The chain employs TRBV5-1 and TRBJ2-6; maybe TRBD2 (6 bases). The germline gives CDR1 SGHRS, CDR2 YFSETQ. This CDR3 region has 20 residues. Trimming shortened V by 2 bases and J by 0 bases, and 21 bases separated the two germline ends. Here the CDR3 reads CASSLDDIPGLSSGANVLTF. CDR3 nucleotide sequence: TGCGCCAGCAGCTTAGATGACATCCCGGGACTCAGCTCTGGGGCCAACGTCCTGACTTTC.

This sequence joins TRBV20-1 and TRBJ1-1; D is ambiguous. The V gene's germline CDR1 is DFQATT and CDR2 SNEGSKA (reference sequence). There are 10 residues in the CDR3. Trimming shortened V by 5 bases and J by 10 bases, and 11 bases separated the two germline ends. As DNA, the CDR3 is TGCAGTGCTGACCGGGAGAGAGCTTTCTTT. Translation: CSADRERAFF.

This chain links TRBV11-2 with TRBJ1-2; the match to TRBD1 covers 7 bases. Germline CDR1 and CDR2: SGHAT and FQNNGV. V shed 4 bases, J shed 9 bases, and the junction held 11 bases outside the gene matches. The CDR3 length is 14 residues. The CDR3 nucleotides read TGTGCCAGCAGCTCTCAAGAGTACAGGGGTAGCTACACCTTC. This encodes CASSSQEYRGSYTF.

The chain employs TRBV5-4 and TRBJ2-1; TRBD1 matches at 8 bases. Germline trimming cut 2 bases from V and 8 bases from J; bases unmatched to any gene: 3. The CDR3 consists of 13 residues. CDR1 is SGHNT and CDR2 is YYREEE in the germline V gene (reference sequence). The chain's CDR3 is CASSLPTGDEQFF. The CDR3 DNA follows: TGTGCCAGCAGCTTACCGACAGGGGATGAGCAGTTCTTC.